This T cell receptor beta chain was obtained from a study of CD8+ T cells in alopecia areata. Study-level information: Oral tofacitinib, 5 to 10 mg twice daily, was given in an open-label trial. Tofacitinib therapy took 6 to 18 months; 6 months off drug came after. Findings and caveats of the study: Lesional scalp, notably in alopecia totalis/universalis, had clonality above that of normal scalp. Scalp samples also yield sequences from resident alphabeta T cells of normal skin.

About this clone itself: Its antigen is unidentified.

RNA was isolated and reverse transcribed to cDNA, the sequencing template. TCRdb's table, derived via immunoSEQ multiplex PCR, lists solely in-frame clones and lacks some. The data contain about 180,000 clones, 63% of them singletons. Looked up from germline, CDR1 is SQVTM and CDR2 is ANQGSEA. The CDR3 sequence is 12 residues long. V was cut by 7 bases and J by 4 bases, with 13 bases left in between. The receptor's source is a human donor with alopecia areata. The material sequenced was CD4+ T cells sorted from blood, taken at week 0. The chain recombines TRBV29-1 with TRBJ1-2; D is unresolved. The CDR3 protein is CSDFLGGYGYTF. The CDR3, as DNA: TGCAGCGACTTCCTTGGCGGCTATGGCTACACCTTC.